This TCR beta chain was sequenced for a study of identical twins. TCRdb reprocessed the 5' RACE reads with MiXCR, giving one entry per CDR3 protein. The table includes 1,800,000 or so distinct CDR3 sequences, around a third detected once. Material: cord blood. This sequence was found in a newborn girl in good health.

CDR3 sequence reads: CSAPRTGGYYEQYF. The CDR3 nucleotides are TGCAGTGCCCCTCGGACAGGTGGCTACTACGAGCAGTACTTC. The V call is TRBV20-1, the J call TRBJ2-4; 7 bases are shared with TRBD1. The J call is in doubt because the DNA end fits TRBJ2-7 better. This CDR3 region has 14 residues. Germline-derived CDR1 and CDR2 are DFQATT and SNEGSKA (reference sequence).